These 23 T cell receptor beta chains were all obtained from the same sample, sequenced in a study of beta chain features in type 1 diabetes. Points from the study as a whole: Significant though moderate, a shortening of TCRB CDR3s appeared in all four CD4+ subsets of Type 1 diabetes patients.

Expressed TCRB transcripts were sequenced because the entire RNA isolate underwent reverse transcription. TCRdb keeps only in-frame clones here, not all; method: immunoSEQ multiplex PCR. The sample includes about 240,000 clones, roughly 14% of them seen just once. Which antigens these TCRs recognize remains unknown. Sequencing input: naive CD4+ T cells from blood. The receptors come from a man aged 30 to 45 with type 1 diabetes.

The table lists this clone with a few counts. The chain is built from TRBV28 and TRBJ1-4; 7 nucleotides align to TRBD1. From germline, CDR1 is MDHEN and CDR2 SYDVKM. The CDR3 loop spans 14 amino acids. V lost 5 bases and J lost 8; bases outside the gene matches: 8. CDR3 nucleotides: TGTGCCAGCAGTGGGGAAGGGGGCTACGAAAAACTGTTTTTT. Amino acid sequence: CASSGEGGYEKLFF.

A few counts support this clone. The chain has TRBV18 and TRBJ1-2, with a possible D match to TRBD1 (5 bases). The CDR3 consists of 13 residues. The germline gives CDR1 KGHSH, CDR2 LQKENI. Deletions cut 6 bases from V and 3 bases from J, with 11 bases between. The CDR3 protein is CASSGEDYYGYTF. In DNA form, the CDR3 reads TGTGCCAGCTCGGGGGAGGACTACTATGGCTACACCTTC.

The chain combines TRBV29-1 with TRBJ2-5, with no clear D. The J call is in doubt because the DNA end fits TRBJ2-7 better. Germline CDR1 is SQVTM and CDR2 is ANQGSEA. This CDR3 region has 12 residues. CDR3: CSVAEMGYEQYF. The CDR3 DNA sequence: TGCAGCGTTGCGGAAATGGGCTACGAGCAGTACTTC.

With respect to this clone: The germline gene is not matched at one end of the junction; a read error may be the cause. This chain connects TRBV7-9 to TRBJ2-3; 12 bases line up with TRBD2. The CDR3 extends over 12 amino acids. Germline CDR1 and CDR2: SEHNR and FQNEAQ (reference sequence). The CDR3 region is CASSTTSGGPGF. CDR3 nucleotide sequence: TGTGCCAGCAGCACGACTAGCGGGGGCCCGGGTTTT.

This clone was recorded a few times. This chain connects TRBV29-1 to TRBJ2-3, with TRBD2 matching over 12 bases. Germline assignment: CDR1 SQVTM and CDR2 ANQGSEA. The CDR3 consists of 15 residues. Germline trimming cut 6 bases from V and 4 bases from J; bases unmatched to any gene: 8. The CDR3 DNA reads as TGCAGCGTAGGAGGGACTAGCGGGTTCTCAGATACGCAGTATTTT. It is translated as CSVGGTSGFSDTQYF.

This clone was seen a handful of times. This chain joins TRBV7-9 and TRBJ2-1, with D maybe TRBD2 (6 bases). Germline CDR1 is SEHNR and CDR2 is FQNEAQ (reference sequence). CDR3 length equals 18 residues. V shed 5 bases and J shed 0 bases, with 20 bases lying between them. Written as DNA, the CDR3 is TGTGCCAGCAGCCGGGATGCGGGGAAAAAGGGCTCCTACAATGAGCAGTTCTTC. Protein: CASSRDAGKKGSYNEQFF.

With regard to this clone: In the same sample, other DNA sequences code for this CDR3. The chain combines TRBV5-1 with TRBJ1-1; D is undetermined. Germline-derived CDR1 and CDR2 are SGHRS and YFSETQ. V lost 0 bases and J lost 4, with 10 bases in between. This CDR3 comprises 14 residues. The DNA for the CDR3 is TGCGCCAGCAGCTTGGTGGCGGGGTCCACTGAAGCTTTCTTT. It translates to CASSLVAGSTEAFF.

This chain uses TRBV9 with TRBJ1-1, with D unresolved. The V end was cut by 0 bases, the J end by 0 bases, with 12 bases between. The CDR3 contains 16 residues. Looked up from germline, CDR1 is SGDLS and CDR2 is YYNGEE. CDR3 amino acids: CASSVVGTPMNTEAFF. In DNA, the CDR3 is TGTGCCAGCAGCGTAGTTGGCACCCCCATGAACACTGAAGCTTTCTTT.

There are a few counts of this clone. The J gene is TRBJ1-4, the V gene TRBV30; 11 bases are shared with TRBD1. Trimming cost V 1 base and J 3 bases; bases outside gene matches: 4. This CDR3 is built from 16 residues. Germline CDR1 is GTSNPN and CDR2 is SVGIG (reference sequence). CDR3: CAWSGDRGSPNEKLFF. The CDR3 DNA sequence: TGTGCCTGGAGTGGGGACAGGGGGTCGCCTAATGAAAAACTGTTTTTT.

The V and J genes are TRBV4-1 and TRBJ1-2; possibly TRBD1 for D (6 bases). This CDR3 region has 15 residues. Trimming left V 3 bases short and J 4 bases short, with 15 bases between. CDR1 is MGHRA and CDR2 is YSYEKL in the germline V gene. As DNA, the CDR3 is TGCGCCAGCAGCCAGGCTCGGGGGGGCATCTATGGCTACACCTTC. It specifies CASSQARGGIYGYTF.

This chain uses TRBV5-8 with TRBJ2-1; a possible D gene is TRBD2 (6 bases). The germline V gene has CDR1 SGHTS and CDR2 YDEGEE. The CDR3 is made up of 13 amino acids. Trimming shortened V by 4 bases and J by 8 bases, and 13 bases separated the two germline ends. The DNA of the CDR3 is TGTGCCAGCAGCCCCCTTTGGGAGGATGAGCAGTTCTTC. It codes for CASSPLWEDEQFF.

A few counts support this clone. The rearrangement joins TRBV27 to TRBJ2-1, with 9 nucleotides matching TRBD2. This CDR3 is built from 16 residues. Unmatched junction bases numbered 3, after V lost 3 bases and J lost 0 bases. Germline CDR1 and CDR2: MNHEY and SMNVEV (reference sequence). Here the CDR3 reads CASSFDSGSSYNEQFF. The CDR3 DNA reads as TGTGCCAGCAGTTTTGATAGCGGGAGCTCCTACAATGAGCAGTTCTTC.

The rearrangement links TRBV6-6 to TRBJ2-6; TRBD1 agrees at 8 bases. The CDR3 has 15 amino acids. The ends lost 5 bases at V and 2 bases at J; junction bases unmatched: 2. The germline V gene encodes CDR1 MNHNY and CDR2 SVGAGI (reference sequence). The CDR3 region is CASSQQGAGANVLTF. Here the CDR3 DNA reads TGTGCCAGCAGTCAACAGGGGGCTGGGGCCAACGTCCTGACTTTC.

The chain employs TRBV5-1 and TRBJ2-1; D possibly corresponds to TRBD1 (6 bases). The V gene lost 1 base and the J gene lost 4 bases, with 9 bases spanning the gap. In germline, CDR1 is SGHRS, CDR2 YFSETQ. The CDR3 runs to 14 residues. The CDR3 DNA reads TGCGCCAGCAGCTTGATCCAGGGGTACAATGAGCAGTTCTTC. It yields the protein CASSLIQGYNEQFF.

This clone was detected only a few times. The V gene is TRBV29-1, the J gene TRBJ2-1, with TRBD2 identical over 7 bases. The CDR3 runs 14 residues. Per germline, CDR1 SQVTM and CDR2 ANQGSEA. Trimming cost V 5 bases and J 2 bases; bases outside gene matches: 6. CDR3 in amino acids: CSVRGLGTYNEQFF. For the CDR3, the DNA is TGCAGCGTTAGAGGACTAGGGACCTACAATGAGCAGTTCTTC.

In this sample, this clone turned up a few times. The CDR3 region has the DNA TGCAGCCCGTACTACCTAAGCCTCAATGAGCAGTTCTTC. Amino acid sequence: CSPYYLSLNEQFF. V is TRBV29-1 and J is TRBJ2-1; the D is unclear. The germline CDR1 and CDR2 sequences are SQVTM and ANQGSEA. Trimming took off 8 bases at V and 6 bases at J, with 17 bases between the two ends. The CDR3 has 13 amino acids.

The chain carries TRBV27 and TRBJ1-2; D unclear. V was clipped by 3 bases and J by 3 bases, with 23 bases between them. This CDR3 contains 18 residues. CDR1 and CDR2 (germline): MNHEY, SMNVEV (reference sequence). The CDR3 is CASSFDPRPAGGHYGYTF. The CDR3 bases are TGTGCCAGCAGTTTCGACCCGCGGCCTGCCGGAGGTCACTATGGCTACACCTTC.

This clone was seen a few times. V usage is TRBV5-1 and J usage is TRBJ2-5, with D possibly matching TRBD1 (6 bases). Between the trimmed V and J ends, which lost 4 bases and 1 base, there was a span of 11 bases. Germline assignment: CDR1 SGHRS and CDR2 YFSETQ. The CDR3 extends over 14 amino acids. The CDR3 reads CASSLTGPQETQYF. DNA for the CDR3: TGCGCCAGCAGCCTTACAGGGCCCCAAGAGACCCAGTACTTC.

This clone was detected a few times. The V gene is TRBV6-6, the J gene TRBJ2-6, with a possible D match to TRBD2 (5 bases). The V gene lost 2 bases and the J gene lost 2 bases, with 10 bases spanning the gap. The germline V gene encodes CDR1 MNHNY and CDR2 SVGAGI (reference sequence). The CDR3 contains 16 residues. The CDR3 DNA reads as TGTGCCAGCAGTTACGGAGGACGAGCTGGGGCCAACGTCCTGACTTTC. As protein: CASSYGGRAGANVLTF.

This clone was observed a few times. This CDR3 is CATSRDGRTQHF. In DNA, the CDR3 is TGTGCCACCAGCAGAGACGGCAGGACCCAGCATTTT. V usage is TRBV15 and J usage is TRBJ1-5; no firm D call. The CDR3 totals 12 residues. V was cut by 0 bases and J by 11 bases, with 8 bases left in between. Germline V gives CDR1 LNHNV, CDR2 YYDKDF (reference sequence).

This clone has only a few counts. This chain uses TRBV5-1 with TRBJ2-6, with D uncertain. The CDR3 contains 16 residues. Germline V gives CDR1 SGHRS, CDR2 YFSETQ. V was shortened by 0 bases and J by 0 bases, with 7 bases between the two germline ends. CDR3 loop: CASSLEPSSGANVLTF. The CDR3 nucleotides read TGCGCCAGCAGCTTGGAGCCAAGCTCTGGGGCCAACGTCCTGACTTTC. Supplemented by reference TRBV5-1 and TRBJ2-6, the full variable domain reads KAGVTQTPRYLIKTRGQQVTLSCSPISGHRSVSWYQQTPGQGLQFLFEYFSETQRNKGNFPGRFSGRQFSNSRSEMNVSTLELGDSALYLCASSLEPSSGANVLTFGAGSRLTVL.

This chain connects TRBV6-6 to TRBJ2-7; D call uncertain. Trimming left V 2 bases short and J 2 bases short, with 7 bases between. From germline, CDR1 is MNHNY and CDR2 SVGAGI (reference sequence). The CDR3 spans 13 residues. The CDR3 DNA is TGTGCCAGCAGTTACGGGCACCCCTACGAGCAGTACTTC. This translates into CASSYGHPYEQYF.

This clone was seen a handful of times. The gene calls are TRBV23-1 and TRBJ1-5, with TRBD1 matching over 8 bases. TRBV23-1 falls under the ORF class, with uncertain function. The CDR3 length is 17 residues. The V segment lost 4 bases and the J segment 7 bases; nucleotides outside the gene matches: 15. CDR3 sequence reads: CASSRFGPRQGRQPQHF. In DNA, the CDR3 is TGCGCCAGCAGTCGATTCGGACCCAGACAGGGGAGACAGCCCCAGCATTTT.